This T cell receptor beta chain originates from a study of cytomegalovirus exposure and HLA in healthy donors (dated by TCRdb to 2017 to 2019). Regarding the study in general: An earlier analysis of about 530 of the donors reported 276 Gb of sequence data and 95 million to 140 million unique TCR beta sequences obtained from approximately 180 million T cells. The number of donors typed differed by locus, with roughly 629-640 for A, B, C, DRB1 and DQB1, more than 500 for DQA1, 600 to 610 for DPA1, and roughly 450 for DPB1. A later genetic analysis took genome-wide SNP genotypes for 398 of the 666 donors and used that subset as a discovery cohort. A later analysis re-analyzed previously published TCR beta repertoires from roughly 600 donors and added high-resolution HLA genotyping to study TCR occurrence patterns. Four to six DR-DQ haplotypes were handled as single units for association and clustering, since linkage in the cohort was strong. A separate validation cohort of 100 to 150 different subjects was used in addition to the 666-subject first cohort. All discovery cohort repertoires had been generated using a single sequencing platform. An early release covering roughly 640 HLA-typed donors comprised about 300 gigabases of sequencing data and approximately 85 million unique TCR sequences. The study used immunosequencing to profile the T cell repertoires of 600 to 850 subjects and linked those repertoires to cytomegalovirus serostatus. Donor age, sex, ethnicity and CMV serostatus were compiled alongside the repertoire data. Both class I and class II loci were covered by HLA typing, at four-digit resolution. The study was designed to test whether signatures of past pathogen exposure could be identified by cataloging public T cell receptors. In the later analysis, no new phenotypic data were used to find candidate immune exposures; instead, reliance was placed on TCR beta sequences and their occurrence across donors. To decide whether each TCR beta V gene segment behaved as functional or pseudogenic, an earlier analysis of some 540 of the donors relied on high-throughput TCR beta sequencing. Of the approximately 400 genotyped donors, approximately 83% fell in the genetic ancestry cluster associated with self-reported Caucasian donors. The study combined high-throughput TCR immunosequencing, statistical association of individual TCRs with disease status, and machine learning to predict cytomegalovirus infection status. Among 300 to 500 genotyped donors of the cohort, an average of about 240,000 unique TCR beta nucleotide sequences was sequenced per donor, of which 15% to 20% were non-productive.

The method was the immunoSEQ multiplex PCR assay. For the multiplex PCR, a mixture combining 60 forward primers for TCR Vbeta segments and 13 reverse primers for TCR Jbeta segments was used. The CDR3 region of rearranged TCR beta genes was amplified from genomic DNA with a multiplex PCR assay. Amplified TCR beta libraries were sequenced as 87-base-pair reads on the Illumina HiSeq System. Under the source paper's analysis protocol: Across the 600 to 700 repertoires, a later analysis counted some 80 million unique TCR beta chains, about 10 million of which were shared by at least two donors. To remove PCR and sequencing errors, raw reads were error-corrected and collapsed into unique sequences using a nearest-neighbor algorithm that merged closely related sequences. CDR3 sequences were aligned to IMGT reference sequences to assign V, D and J gene segments. For a sequence to be retained, a match of at least six nucleotides to both a V gene segment and a J gene segment was required. A rearrangement was called productive if the CDR3 had no stop codons and remained in frame with V and J, and every other rearrangement was called non-productive. Following IMGT convention, CDR3 was defined as the stretch from the second conserved V-encoded cysteine up to the conserved J-encoded phenylalanine. The earlier analysis of 500 to 600 of the donors excluded sequences that lacked an unambiguous match to a single V gene segment. In an earlier analysis of a few hundred of the donors, V segments were called functional above 56.7% productive rearrangements and were called segregating when the between-donor standard deviation exceeded 5%. To diagnose cytomegalovirus status from the catalog of TCR beta chain sequences, a statistical classification framework was built. A later analysis assigned V and J genes by comparing TCR nucleotide sequences with IMGT/GENE-DB human TR gene sequences. The TCRdist pipeline was used in a later analysis to assign CDR3 sequences and most-parsimonious VDJ recombination scenarios. In a later analysis, every TCR beta chain was defined by the combination of its CDR3 amino acid sequence and its V-gene family, and reads without a unique V-gene family were dropped. A later analysis removed 592 highly shared, low-generation-probability nucleotide sequences to deal with suspected cross-contamination and a sequencing artifact. In a later analysis, a clonal expansion index for each public chain was calculated from normalized within-repertoire ranks of inferred template counts. Generation probabilities in a later analysis came from a VDJ recombination model fitted to out-of-frame rearrangements, and those results were checked against IGoR. In a later analysis, hypergeometric tests were used to score TCR-TCR, TCR-HLA and TCR-CMV co-occurrence, with a repertoire-size bias correction applied to TCR pairs. False discovery rates were estimated in a later analysis by permuting HLA or CMV assignments 20 times. In a later analysis, co-occurring TCRs were grouped using DBSCAN, with TCRdist sequence similarity added in when clustering inside HLA-allele-positive subsets. Co-occurrence clustering excluded repertoires with fewer than 30,000 or more than 120,000 public chains, plus five with anomalous nucleotide sharing. The table comes from immuneACCESS by way of TCRdb, which keeps in-frame sequences with V and J called. Part of the clones is missing from these tables; in studies checked, under half for an unresolved V gene and the rest for unknown reasons. V, J and clone size are those of that table, while D and trimming were read from the DNA. In all, the sample holds 140,000 or so clones, and approximately 76% of those were seen once. The top ten clonotypes cover approximately 2% of the sample.

The cohort consisted of hundreds of healthy bone marrow donors. At the time of sampling, all cohort members were nominally healthy, though unrecorded immune exposures were likely present. The donor was CMV seronegative and was included in the group of around 320 seronegative cohort members. Each donor provided a peripheral blood sample, and peripheral blood mononuclear cells were used for TCR beta sequencing. Genomic DNA was extracted from the blood cell samples with the Qiagen DNeasy Blood Extraction Kit. The germline V gene gives CDR1 as MNHNS and CDR2 as SASEGT. From its cysteine to its phenylalanine, the CDR3 spans 15 amino acids. Only CDR3 DNA remains: 45 bases, in frame from the first base. V has 6 bases trimmed and J has 6 bases trimmed; junction bases matching no gene number 7. Of note for this clone: There is no known antigen for this receptor. Nothing much larger sits one base from this clone, and base qualities are not available.

The paper's findings and limits, for the study overall: The presence/absence analyses assumed that sequencing depth was roughly uniform across donors, and that assumption may not be true. The 87-base-pair reads could not distinguish some IMGT-functional V segments, including TRBV6-2 and TRBV6-3, so those segments were excluded. In a later analysis, several top co-occurrence clusters were reported to appear linked to parvovirus B19, influenza, CMV and Epstein-Barr virus. In vitro tests confirmed that three of the cytomegalovirus-associated TCR beta chains recognize cytomegalovirus antigens. According to a later genetic analysis, donors in an Asian-associated ancestry cluster had fewer N-insertions in productive TCRs than the approximately 630-donor mean. In a later analysis, HLA-associated TCR beta chains showed more clonal expansion and lower generation probabilities than non-associated chains that were equally common. Linkage disequilibrium might explain the correlated functional status among segregating V segments, but an unknown experimental factor could not be excluded. It was suggested by the authors that the approach could potentially be generalized to other disease states and immunological phenotypes. According to a later analysis, TCR association rates differed among HLA loci, with DRB1 alleles showing the most associated TCRs and HLA-C alleles showing the fewest. An association between a missense DCLRE1C variant and V-gene and J-gene trimming of TCR beta chains was found in a later genetic analysis and replicated in an independent cohort. Because HLA typing was unavailable for some donors at each locus, only the typed subset was used in association tests. The earlier analysis of 587 of the donors excluded some 16 rarely observed V segments, including chromosome 9 orphons, because counts were too low. The study listed around 160 TCR beta chains as associated with cytomegalovirus. A further reported finding was that TCR beta sequences accurately predicted the HLA-A and HLA-B alleles for most subjects in the first cohort. While some public TCRs were present in many individuals, most TCR sequences turned up only very rarely across donors. In a later analysis, most CMV-associated TCR beta chains were found to appear HLA-restricted, with HLA associations seemingly driven largely by CMV exposure. CMV serostatus was the only immune exposure information available for the cohort. When HLA alleles, especially DR and DQ, strongly co-occurred, TCR associations were difficult to assign to individual alleles. A cluster of highly shared sequence variants was judged likely to represent a technical artifact of the sequencing pipeline. The classifier was reported to diagnose cytomegalovirus status with high specificity and sensitivity in both the original cohort and the validation cohort. Only TCR beta chains were sequenced in this cohort, and the absence of alpha or paired-chain data limited detectable features. In a later analysis, some 17,000 TCR beta sequences were associated with specific HLA alleles at a false discovery rate of 0.05. In an earlier analysis of 587 of the donors, most TCR beta V segments appeared in productive rearrangements about 87% or about 30% of the time, broadly matching IMGT annotations.

Sequencing used PBMCs. This clonotype originated in a man in his forties in good health and CMV-seronegative. Here the chain combines TRBV6-1 and TRBJ2-3, and 12 bases in between align with TRBD2. The encoded CDR3 is CASSAGTSGLDTQYF. Read as DNA, the sequence is TGTGCCAGCAGCGCCGGGACTAGCGGGTTGGATACGCAGTATTTT.